The text below deals with one TCR beta chain. Antigen: not known. An end of the junction differs from the germline gene, which may be a read error. Only patients with spare fresh-frozen tumor and over two years of follow-up were included. All glioblastoma patients lacked an isocitrate dehydrogenase mutation. These data are taken from a study of glioma-infiltrating T cells after dendritic cell vaccination. This CDR3 is 10 amino acids long. Looked up from germline, CDR1 is MGHDK and CDR2 is SYGVNS. Primers: 60 V beta forward and 13 J beta reverse. The method was immunoSEQ multiplex PCR; TCRdb's version includes in-frame clones alone and lacks a portion of them. The sample contains approximately 100,000 clones, roughly 83% of which appear only once. Study-wide findings and caveats: Higher TCR clonality did not directly relate to longer survival.

The clonotype originates from a human donor with glioblastoma. Sequencing was performed on blood, taken before dendritic cell vaccination. The rearrangement links TRBV25-1 to TRBJ1-2; D is undetermined. The CDR3 here is CASSESLGPF. The CDR3 bases are TGTGCCAGCAGTGAATCTCTTGGGCCTTTC.